What follows are 21 T cell receptor beta chains derived from one specimen sequenced in a study of vaccination and CD4 T cells after COVID-19. Their specific antigens are unknown. Treatment denoted: roughly 10-day PBMC culture with coronavirus spike peptide pools or control peptides (ViraFEST assay). Cultured CD4+ T cell DNA was sequenced using the Oncomine TCR Beta short-read assay. TCRdb reprocessed the PCR reads via MiXCR and lists one record per CDR3 protein. Of some 12,000 distinct CDR3 sequences in the sample, 60% were seen once. The sequenced sample consisted of CD4+ T cells from blood, cultured in vitro. These receptors all come from a human donor who had recovered from COVID-19.

The chain recombines TRBV27 with TRBJ2-3; 8 nucleotides match TRBD1. The ends lost 6 bases at V and 3 bases at J; junction bases unmatched: 5. CDR3 length: 14 residues. Germline CDR1 is MNHEY and CDR2 is SMNVEV (reference sequence). CDR3 loop: CASRTGQGTDTQYF. CDR3 coding DNA: TGTGCCAGCAGAACCGGACAGGGTACAGATACGCAGTATTTT.

This clonotype was counted a few times. This chain uses TRBV7-9 with TRBJ2-1, with unresolved D. CDR3 length: 15 amino acids. Germline V lookup: CDR1 SEHNR, CDR2 FQNEAQ (reference sequence). Trimming left V 0 bases short and J 4 bases short, with 10 bases between. The CDR3 loop reads CASSLAGLGYNEQFF. The CDR3, as DNA: TGTGCCAGCAGCTTAGCGGGTCTAGGATACAATGAGCAGTTCTTC.

The chain joins TRBV7-8 to TRBJ2-7; TRBD2 aligns across 7 bases. Germline CDR1 and CDR2: SGHVS and FQNEAQ. Trimming cost V 3 bases and J 7 bases; bases outside gene matches: 12. The CDR3 runs to 15 residues. DNA of the CDR3: TGTGCCAGCAGCTTCCGACTAGCTCTCTGGTCTGAGCAGTACTTC. This sequence encodes CASSFRLALWSEQYF.

CDR3 nucleotide sequence: TGTGCCAGCTCACAGTCCGGGACAGATAGCAATCAGCCCCAGCATTTT. Encoded protein: CASSQSGTDSNQPQHF. The genes are TRBV18 and TRBJ1-5, with 7 nucleotides matching TRBD1. With 4 bases clipped from V and 0 bases from J, the junction kept 6 bases outside the gene matches. Germline V CDR1 and CDR2: KGHSH, LQKENI. The CDR3 runs to 16 residues. The whole variable domain, remainder taken from reference TRBV18 and TRBJ1-5, is NAGVMQNPRHLVRRRGQEARLRCSPMKGHSHVYWYRQLPEEGLKFMVYLQKENIIDESGMPKERFSAEFPKEGPSILRIQQVVRGDSAAYFCASSQSGTDSNQPQHFGDGTRLSIL.

The rearrangement links TRBV24-1 to TRBJ2-3; D might be TRBD1 or TRBD2, each matching 5 bases. V was trimmed by 4 bases and J by 7 bases, leaving 23 bases between them. Looked up from germline, CDR1 is KGHDR and CDR2 is SFDVKD. The CDR3 covers 17 residues. The CDR3 DNA sequence: TGTGCCACCAGTGACCCCCCCGGGACGCCTGGCGCCCATACGCAGTATTTT. It yields the protein CATSDPPGTPGAHTQYF.

The table lists this clonotype with a few counts. The V gene is TRBV7-2, the J gene TRBJ2-3; 9 positions match TRBD1. Germline CDR1 reads SGHTA; CDR2 reads FQGNSA. V gave up 5 bases and J gave up 3 bases; unmatched junction bases: 6. This CDR3 comprises 15 residues. CDR3: CASSQGQGLTDTQYF. The CDR3 bases are TGTGCCAGCAGCCAGGGACAGGGATTGACAGATACGCAGTATTTT.

The V and J genes are TRBV12-3 or TRBV12-4 and TRBJ2-5, with 7 nucleotides matching TRBD2. V shed 6 bases and J 5 bases; nucleotides not matched to a gene: 9. The CDR3 covers 14 residues. The CDR3 spells CASRDLGEGETQYF. The CDR3 nucleotides are TGTGCCAGCAGGGACTTGGGGGAGGGGGAGACCCAGTACTTC.

This clonotype was picked up one time. The chain couples TRBV30 to TRBJ2-7, with D perhaps given as TRBD1 or TRBD2 (5 bases each). This CDR3 is 13 amino acids long. CDR1 GTSNPN and CDR2 SVGIG come from the germline V gene (reference sequence). The ends were cut back, 2 bases at V and 9 bases at J, with 17 bases in the middle. In DNA, the CDR3 is TGTGCCTGGAGTCCCGGGACCCCCGGGCGGCAGTACTTC. Translated: CAWSPGTPGRQYF.

The chain has TRBV5-1 and TRBJ2-2, with TRBD2 matching 8 bases. The junction had 1 base not matched to a gene; V was cut back by 0 bases and J by 6 bases. Germline CDR1 SGHRS, CDR2 YFSETQ. The CDR3 runs to 14 residues. The CDR3 sequence is CASSLGSGAGELFF. In DNA form, the CDR3 reads TGCGCCAGCAGCTTGGGTAGCGGGGCCGGGGAGCTGTTTTTT. The full variable domain, with the rest looked up from reference TRBV5-1 and TRBJ2-2, is KAGVTQTPRYLIKTRGQQVTLSCSPISGHRSVSWYQQTPGQGLQFLFEYFSETQRNKGNFPGRFSGRQFSNSRSEMNVSTLELGDSALYLCASSLGSGAGELFFGEGSRLTVL.

V usage is TRBV11-2 and J usage is TRBJ2-7; TRBD1 matches 11 bases. J gave up 3 bases and V 5 bases, and 6 bases lay outside the gene matches. CDR3 size: 15 residues. Germline CDR1 reads SGHAT; CDR2 reads FQNNGV. The CDR3 sequence is CASSDPGTGGYEQYF. CDR3 sequence (DNA): TGTGCCAGCAGCGACCCCGGGACAGGGGGCTACGAGCAGTACTTC. Full variable domain (outside the CDR3, taken from reference TRBV11-2 and TRBJ2-7): EAGVAQSPRYKIIEKRQSVAFWCNPISGHATLYWYQQILGQGPKLLIQFQNNGVVDDSQLPKDRFSAERLKGVDSTLKIQPAKLEDSAVYLCASSDPGTGGYEQYFGPGTRLTVT.

This clonotype was seen more than once but under ten times. CDR3 in DNA: TGCGCCAGCAGTCAATCGAAGGTCCTAAGCAATCAGCCCCAGCATTTT. Translated, it gives CASSQSKVLSNQPQHF. The V gene is TRBV23-1, the J gene TRBJ1-5, with no clear D. TRBV23-1 is annotated as an ORF whose role is uncertain. Trimming shortened V by 0 bases and J by 1 base, and 10 bases separated the two germline ends. The CDR3 runs to 16 residues.

The rearrangement uses TRBV7-3 and TRBJ2-3, with 9 nucleotides matching TRBD1. Germline loops: CDR1 SGHTA, CDR2 FQGTGA. There are 15 residues in the CDR3. V gave up 5 bases and J gave up 9 bases; unmatched junction bases: 12. The CDR3 DNA sequence: TGTGCCAGCAGCGCCCGACAGGGGGGTAAGGGAACGCAGTATTTT. The encoded protein is CASSARQGGKGTQYF.

The chain couples TRBV7-8 to TRBJ2-7; D perhaps matches TRBD2 (5 bases). Trimming cost V 4 bases and J 0 bases, with 16 bases left between them. Germline V CDR1 and CDR2: SGHVS, FQNEAQ. CDR3 length equals 16 residues. CDR3 protein: CASSSAVRGSSYEQYF. The CDR3 nucleotides are TGTGCCAGCAGCTCCGCGGTGCGAGGGAGCTCCTACGAGCAGTACTTC.

The chain joins TRBV20-1 to TRBJ2-7, with 15 positions matching TRBD2. Germline V gene lookup returns CDR1 DFQATT and CDR2 SNEGSKA (reference sequence). CDR3 size: 17 residues. The V segment lost 1 base and the J segment 5 bases; nucleotides outside the gene matches: 9. This chain's CDR3 is CSARGGLAGGGANEQYF. For the CDR3, the DNA is TGCAGTGCTAGAGGAGGACTAGCGGGAGGGGGAGCAAACGAGCAGTACTTC.

The gene calls are TRBV10-3 and TRBJ1-1; a weak D match, TRBD1 (5 bases). V gave up 10 bases and J gave up 0 bases, with 12 bases separating them. The V gene's germline CDR1 is ENHRY and CDR2 SYGVKD. The CDR3 is 13 amino acids. In nucleotides, the CDR3 is TGTGCCACCCTTAGGGGAGTGAACACTGAAGCTTTCTTT. This gives the protein CATLRGVNTEAFF.

This clonotype is medium-sized (0.01 to 0.1%) by share. The chain employs TRBV20-1 and TRBJ1-2; D may be TRBD1 (6 bases). Germline values: CDR1 DFQATT, CDR2 SNEGSKA (reference sequence). The CDR3 is made up of 15 amino acids. V was trimmed by 0 bases and J by 6 bases, leaving 17 bases between them. The CDR3 coding sequence is TGCAGTGCTAGAGAGGGGGGGTGGGGGCGAAATGGCTACACCTTC. Its protein is CSAREGGWGRNGYTF.

This chain links TRBV6-1 with TRBJ2-2; D is ambiguous. The CDR3 runs to 13 residues. V lost 7 bases, J lost 1 base, and 7 bases lay in between. In germline, CDR1 is MNHNS, CDR2 SASEGT. This chain's CDR3 is CASISVNTGELFF. The CDR3 bases are TGTGCCAGCATCTCCGTGAACACCGGGGAGCTGTTTTTT.

The genes are TRBV24-1 and TRBJ2-1; 11 nucleotides align to TRBD2. Unmatched junction bases numbered 10, after V lost 3 bases and J lost 7 bases. The CDR3 has 17 amino acids. Per germline, CDR1 KGHDR and CDR2 SFDVKD. CDR3 DNA sequence: TGTGCCACCAGTGATGATAGCGGGAGGGGGTTTGCTAATGAGCAGTTCTTC. This sequence encodes CATSDDSGRGFANEQFF.

V and J are TRBV12-3 or TRBV12-4 and TRBJ2-7; 12 positions match TRBD2. The V and J ends lost 6 bases and 4 bases, in that order; junction bases with no gene match: 4. The CDR3 sequence is 14 residues long. CDR3 in amino acids: CASRRTSGKYEQYF. As DNA, the CDR3 is TGTGCCAGCAGACGGACTAGCGGGAAATACGAGCAGTACTTC.

This clonotype was recorded a few times. The CDR3 sequence is CAISDTRWGDYGYTF. Here the CDR3 DNA reads TGTGCCATCAGTGACACAAGGTGGGGGGACTATGGCTACACCTTC. The rearrangement joins TRBV10-3 to TRBJ1-2, with D perhaps matching TRBD1 (5 bases). V lost 3 bases and J 3 bases, leaving 14 bases between the germline ends. This CDR3 has 15 residues. CDR1 is ENHRY and CDR2 is SYGVKD in the germline V gene.

The V call is TRBV6-5, the J call TRBJ2-7; TRBD1 might be the D (6 bases). Trimming cost V 0 bases and J 6 bases, with 12 bases left between them. The CDR3 extends over 14 amino acids. Germline V gene lookup returns CDR1 MNHEY and CDR2 SVGAGI. In DNA, the CDR3 is TGTGCCAGCAGTTACTCAGCAGGGGTTGGCGAGCAGTACTTC. Translation gives CASSYSAGVGEQYF.